This T cell receptor (beta chain) was retrieved from a study of response to subunit inactivated influenza vaccine. Study outcomes and limitations: Few new T cells, the authors suggested, are recruited by each seasonal influenza vaccination.

TCRdb reprocessed the RT-PCR reads via MiXCR and lists one record per CDR3 protein. Among about 520,000 distinct CDR3 sequences listed, 7.2% were seen once. This clonotype showed up many times. Its target is not known. V was trimmed by 4 bases and J by 10 bases, leaving 17 bases between them. There are 14 residues in the CDR3. Germline V gene sequence: CDR1 SGHDN, CDR2 FVKESK. The origin of this receptor is a man aged 45 to 70 who received an inactivated influenza vaccine. Specimen: PBMCs from blood, collected around 25 months after vaccination. The V call is TRBV14, the J call TRBJ2-1; no firm D call. The CDR3 protein is CASSPYYRPREQFF. The CDR3 DNA sequence: TGTGCCAGCAGCCCCTATTATCGGCCCAGGGAGCAGTTCTTC.